What follows are 24 T cell receptor beta chains derived from one specimen sequenced in a study of blood T cell repertoires in COVID-19. Profiling relied on immunoSEQ multiplex PCR, and the TCRdb table lists in-frame clones only, not all of them. This table holds 20,000 to 25,000 clones, 84% found once. Sequencing was performed on peripheral blood. These receptors all come from a man aged 40-55 years with acute or convalescent COVID-19.

The rearrangement uses TRBV7-3 and TRBJ1-2; D might be TRBD1 (5 bases). This CDR3 spans 13 amino acids. V was trimmed by 4 bases and J by 7 bases, leaving 13 bases between them. Germline lookup yields CDR1 SGHTA and CDR2 FQGTGA. The CDR3 region has the DNA TGTGCCAGCAGCTCCCTCCCAGGGTCTGGCTACACCTTC. It translates to CASSSLPGSGYTF.

The chain is built from TRBV6-5 and TRBJ1-1; no clear D gene. This CDR3 is built from 13 residues. Germline V gene data show CDR1 as MNHEY and CDR2 as SVGAGI. Trimming pared 0 bases from V and 1 base from J, leaving 3 bases between. The CDR3 is CASSYSRNTEAFF. Here the CDR3 DNA reads TGTGCCAGCAGTTACTCGAGGAACACTGAAGCTTTCTTT.

The chain carries TRBV6-6 and TRBJ1-1; no definite D call. The CDR3 extends over 14 amino acids. Germline values: CDR1 MNHNY, CDR2 SVGAGI (reference sequence). V lost 2 bases to trimming and J lost 4 bases, with 11 bases between them. As DNA, the CDR3 is TGTGCCAGCAGTTACACCGGGTTGGGCACTGAAGCTTTCTTT. Translation gives CASSYTGLGTEAFF.

This chain's CDR3 is CASSVGTGYSTDTQYF. The CDR3 coding sequence is TGTGCCAGCAGCGTTGGGACAGGGTATAGCACAGATACGCAGTATTTT. The chain couples TRBV5-5 to TRBJ2-3; 9 bases are shared with TRBD1. Germline V CDR1 and CDR2: SGHKS, YYEKEE (reference sequence). The CDR3 sequence is 16 residues long. The V segment lost 4 bases and the J segment 0 bases; nucleotides outside the gene matches: 6.

V and J are TRBV19 and TRBJ1-1, with D hard to call. Per germline, CDR1 LNHDA and CDR2 SQIVND (reference sequence). The CDR3 extends over 13 amino acids. Trimming removed 7 bases from V and 0 bases from J, with 9 bases in between. The CDR3 loop is CASIGQVNTEAFF. DNA of the CDR3: TGTGCCAGTATAGGCCAGGTGAACACTGAAGCTTTCTTT.

The sample holds a few counts of this clone. The CDR3 nucleotides are TGTGCCAGCAGCGCGGGACAGGTGGGCTACACCTTC. Protein sequence: CASSAGQVGYTF. The V gene is TRBV5-4, the J gene TRBJ1-2, with 8 bases aligning to TRBD1. There are 12 residues in the CDR3. CDR1 is SGHNT, CDR2 YYREEE, per germline (reference sequence). The J segment lost 8 bases and the V segment lost 4 bases, leaving 4 bases of the junction unmatched.

The CDR3 DNA reads as TGTGCCAGCAGCAGGGACACCAGTAACTATGGCTACACCTTC. It translates to CASSRDTSNYGYTF. The V call is TRBV6-4, the J call TRBJ1-2; the D gene is possibly TRBD1 (6 bases). Per the germline V gene, CDR1 is MRHNA and CDR2 is SNTAGT. CDR3 length equals 14 residues. V was cut by 6 bases and J by 1 base, with 12 bases left in between.

The CDR3 loop reads CASSPLSRSRLREYGEQFF. The CDR3 DNA follows: TGTGCCAGCTCACCACTGTCGAGGAGCCGTTTGCGGGAGTATGGTGAGCAGTTCTTC. The V gene is TRBV18, the J gene TRBJ2-1; 7 bases map to TRBD2. V trimming: 1 base; J trimming: 9 bases; junction bases outside the gene matches: 21. This CDR3 comprises 19 residues. Per the germline V gene, CDR1 is KGHSH and CDR2 is LQKENI.

V gene TRBV2 combines with J gene TRBJ1-5; D uncertain. The CDR3 has 13 amino acids. V lost 8 bases and J lost 2, with 10 bases in between. The germline CDR1 and CDR2 sequences are SNHLY and FYNNEI. The CDR3 reads CASEREGNQPQHF. The DNA of the CDR3 is TGTGCCAGCGAAAGGGAGGGCAATCAGCCCCAGCATTTT.

The chain combines TRBV3-1 (or the pseudogene TRBV3-2) with TRBJ1-6; D unclear. The germline V and J ends were trimmed by 0 bases and 8 bases, with 14 bases remaining between them. CDR3 length: 16 residues. Germline assignment: CDR1 LGHDT and CDR2 YNNKEL (reference sequence). The CDR3 sequence is CASSQDQPGGYSPLHF. CDR3 sequence (DNA): TGTGCCAGCAGCCAAGATCAGCCCGGAGGATATTCACCCCTCCACTTT.

This clone has only a few counts. The rearrangement links TRBV2 to TRBJ2-5; 12 positions match TRBD1. The V gene's germline CDR1 is SNHLY and CDR2 FYNNEI. J gave up 5 bases and V 5 bases, and 9 bases lay outside the gene matches. The CDR3 is made up of 16 amino acids. CDR3 nucleotides: TGTGCCAGCAGTCGGATGGGACAGGGGGCTGTGGAGACCCAGTACTTC. This gives the protein CASSRMGQGAVETQYF. Based on the CDR3 plus reference TRBV2 and TRBJ2-5, the full variable domain is EPEVTQTPSHQVTQMGQEVILRCVPISNHLYFYWYRQILGQKVEFLVSFYNNEISEKSEIFDDQFSVERPDGSNFTLKIRSTKLEDSAMYFCASSRMGQGAVETQYFGPGTRLLVL.

V is TRBV25-1 and J is TRBJ1-5; D possibly corresponds to TRBD1 (5 bases). Germline loops: CDR1 MGHDK, CDR2 SYGVNS. V shed 4 bases and J shed 0 bases, with 10 bases lying between them. The CDR3 has 15 residues. CDR3 sequence (DNA): TGTGCCAGCAGTGCAGGGCAATATAGCAATCAGCCCCAGCATTTT. It yields the protein CASSAGQYSNQPQHF.

There are a few counts of this clone. The chain is built from TRBV5-1 and TRBJ1-1; TRBD1 agrees at 8 bases. The germline gives CDR1 SGHRS, CDR2 YFSETQ. The CDR3 runs 13 residues. The V segment lost 3 bases and the J segment 3 bases; nucleotides outside the gene matches: 1. The chain's CDR3 is CASSWGQDTEAFF. CDR3 DNA: TGCGCCAGCAGCTGGGGACAGGACACTGAAGCTTTCTTT.

The V and J genes are TRBV2 and TRBJ2-1, with no clear D. The V end was cut by 7 bases, the J end by 4 bases, with 20 bases between. The CDR3 covers 16 residues. From germline, CDR1 is SNHLY and CDR2 FYNNEI. CDR3 in amino acids: CASTSRRNTLYNEQFF. As DNA, the CDR3 is TGTGCCAGCACCTCGCGAAGGAATACACTATACAATGAGCAGTTCTTC.

This clone was picked up one time. This chain links TRBV29-1 with TRBJ1-2, with no clear D. Trimming removed 3 bases from V and 4 bases from J, with 9 bases in between. The CDR3 has 12 amino acids. Germline loops: CDR1 SQVTM, CDR2 ANQGSEA. The CDR3 here is CSVDTTAYGYTF. The CDR3 DNA follows: TGCAGCGTTGATACTACTGCCTATGGCTACACCTTC.

The chain couples TRBV11-3 to TRBJ2-1; 11 bases are a match to TRBD2. Trimming at V came to 5 bases and at J to 5 bases, leaving 8 bases not matched to a gene. This CDR3 spans 16 amino acids. The germline gives CDR1 SGHNT, CDR2 YENEEA. The CDR3 DNA sequence: TGTGCCAGCAGCCCATCTAGCGGGGGGCGAGACAATGAGCAGTTCTTC. Amino acids: CASSPSSGGRDNEQFF.

This chain uses TRBV5-1 with TRBJ1-1, with D uncertain. Germline V gives CDR1 SGHRS, CDR2 YFSETQ. The length of the CDR3 is 12 residues. With 7 bases removed from V and 0 bases from J, the gap between germline ends came to 7 bases. The CDR3, as DNA: TGCGCCAGCGCGGGGATGAACACTGAAGCTTTCTTT. Amino acid sequence: CASAGMNTEAFF.

The gene calls are TRBV3-1 (or the pseudogene TRBV3-2) and TRBJ1-2, with D unclear. The V end lost 1 base, the J end lost 4 bases, and 13 bases lay between the germline ends. The CDR3 extends over 15 amino acids. Germline CDR1 is LGHDT and CDR2 is YNNKEL (reference sequence). CDR3 DNA: TGTGCCAGCAGCCAAGGTCCGACACCCAGCTATGGCTACACCTTC. This codes for CASSQGPTPSYGYTF.

J is TRBJ2-7 and V is TRBV3-1 (or the pseudogene TRBV3-2), with 11 bases lining up with TRBD2. The trim removed 4 bases at V and 2 bases at J, leaving 4 bases unmatched. Germline V lookup: CDR1 LGHDT, CDR2 YNNKEL (reference sequence). There are 15 residues in the CDR3. The CDR3 sequence is CASSPGLAGPYEQYF. CDR3 sequence (DNA): TGTGCCAGCAGCCCCGGACTAGCGGGTCCCTACGAGCAGTACTTC.

This chain links TRBV6-2 or TRBV6-3 with TRBJ1-2; D is undetermined. In germline, CDR1 is MNHEY, CDR2 SVGEGT. Trimming cost V 6 bases and J 6 bases, with 20 bases left between them. The CDR3 spans 15 residues. The CDR3 nucleotides are TGTGCCAGCAGCCCCCATATAGGACGGGAGAATGGCTACACCTTC. This sequence encodes CASSPHIGRENGYTF.

The chain links TRBV30 to TRBJ1-2, with D possibly matching TRBD1 (5 bases). Germline assignment: CDR1 GTSNPN and CDR2 SVGIG (reference sequence). This CDR3 has 12 residues. Trimming pared 3 bases from V and 8 bases from J, leaving 13 bases between. CDR3 coding DNA: TGTGCCTGGAGATTATCCCCAGGGGGCTACACCTTC. Its translation is CAWRLSPGGYTF. Looking up the rest from reference TRBV30 and TRBJ1-2 gives the full variable domain: SQTIHQWPATLVQPVGSPLSLECTVEGTSNPNLYWYRQAAGRGLQLLFYSVGIGQISSEVPQNLSASRPQDRQFILSSKKLLLSDSGFYLCAWRLSPGGYTFGSGTRLTVV.

The CDR3 bases are TGTGCCAGCAGCTTGCAGGACTCCTACGAGCAGTACTTC. This gives the protein CASSLQDSYEQYF. The gene calls are TRBV11-1 and TRBJ2-7, with unresolved D. This CDR3 comprises 13 residues. V lost 3 bases and J lost 0, with 6 bases in between. Per the germline V gene, CDR1 is SGHAT and CDR2 is FQDESV (reference sequence).

The chain carries TRBV10-1 and TRBJ2-3; 11 bases align to TRBD2. V lost 5 bases, J lost 0 bases, and 7 bases stayed unmatched. The CDR3 is 17 amino acids. Germline CDR1 is WNHNN and CDR2 is SYGVQD (reference sequence). In nucleotides, the CDR3 is TGCGCCAGCAGTTTGGGGCTAGCGGGAGGAAGCACAGATACGCAGTATTTT. Its translation is CASSLGLAGGSTDTQYF.

This rearrangement joins TRBV29-1 to TRBJ2-1, with D possibly matching TRBD2 (6 bases). Trimming cost V 1 base and J 15 bases, with 13 bases left between them. The CDR3 length is 11 residues. Germline V gives CDR1 SQVTM, CDR2 ANQGSEA. The CDR3 here is CSVEVLALWFF. As DNA, the CDR3 is TGCAGCGTTGAAGTACTAGCCCTCTGGTTCTTC.